This TCR beta chain emerged from a study of regulatory T cells in long-lasting Graves disease. The time point is: newly diagnosed GD, antithyroid drugs for less than 3 months. Generation of the TCR library employed RNA extracted from PBMCs. Study-wide points: With a small sample size, accuracy may have been reduced.

This clonotype came up many times. Its specificity is not known. TCR beta libraries were built with iRepertoire HTBI primers and Arm-PCR of CDR3 regions. TCRdb used MiXCR to reprocess the multiplex PCR reads, holding one entry per CDR3 protein. The sample includes some 600,000 distinct CDR3 sequences, approximately 16% of them seen just once. This same sample was also taken into another study, of T cells in Graves' hyperthyroidism and ophthalmopathy. That paper notes: Researchers found most expanded thyroid clonotypes above 0.001 in blood as well.

This specimen was peripheral blood mononuclear cells (PBMCs), taken at new diagnosis, from a patient treated with antithyroid drugs. The TCR sequence derives from a man aged 18 to 30 with Graves disease.

The CDR3 DNA sequence: TGCGCCAGCAGCAACGGACAGGGTTTGCGGAATGAGCAGTTCTTC. This encodes CASSNGQGLRNEQFF. This chain links TRBV5-1 with TRBJ2-1; 8 bases map to TRBD1. Losses at the gene ends were 4 bases for V and 7 bases for J; bases not matched to a gene: 10. CDR3 length: 15 amino acids. Germline CDR1 and CDR2: SGHRS and YFSETQ.